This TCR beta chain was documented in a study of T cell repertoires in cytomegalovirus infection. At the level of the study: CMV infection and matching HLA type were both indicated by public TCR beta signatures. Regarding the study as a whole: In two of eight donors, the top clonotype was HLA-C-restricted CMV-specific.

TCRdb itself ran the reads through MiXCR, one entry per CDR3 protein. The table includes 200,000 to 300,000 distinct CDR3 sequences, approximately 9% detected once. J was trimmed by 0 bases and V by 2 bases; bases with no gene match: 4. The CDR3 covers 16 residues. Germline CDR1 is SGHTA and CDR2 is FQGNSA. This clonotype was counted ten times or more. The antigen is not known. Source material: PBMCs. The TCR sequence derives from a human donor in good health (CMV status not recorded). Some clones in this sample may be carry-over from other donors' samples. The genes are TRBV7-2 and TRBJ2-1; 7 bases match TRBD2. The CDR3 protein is CASSLSGTYSYNEQFF. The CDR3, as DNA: TGTGCCAGCAGCTTAAGCGGGACTTACTCCTACAATGAGCAGTTCTTC. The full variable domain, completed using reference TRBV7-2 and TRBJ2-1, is GAGVSQSPSNKVTEKGKDVELRCDPISGHTALYWYRQSLGQGLEFLIYFQGNSAPDKSGLPSDRFSAERTGGSVSTLTIQRTQQEDSAVYLCASSLSGTYSYNEQFFGPGTRLTVL.